This paragraph reports one TCR beta chain. The data stem from a study of cytomegalovirus exposure and HLA in healthy donors. With 60 Vbeta and 13 Jbeta primers, the PCR was carried out. Measured with immunoSEQ multiplex PCR; TCRdb has only the in-frame clones, and not every one. The sample shows about 120,000 clones, over 75% of them seen only once. The CDR3 totals 14 residues. Germline CDR1 reads MNHEY; CDR2 reads SMNVEV (reference sequence). J lost 9 bases, V lost 10 bases, and 14 bases had no gene match. This chain connects TRBV27 to TRBJ2-1; 8 nucleotides line up with TRBD2. This TCR came from a man aged 35-49 years in good health and CMV-seronegative. The specimen was PBMCs. CDR3 loop: CATSRSGRSGEQFF. Written as DNA, the CDR3 is TGTGCCACCTCCCGAAGCGGGAGATCCGGTGAGCAGTTCTTC.